This entry lists 4 T cell receptor beta chains sequenced from one sample in a study of cytomegalovirus exposure and HLA in healthy donors. Primers: 60 Vbeta forward and 13 Jbeta reverse. The protocol was immunoSEQ multiplex PCR, while the TCRdb copy is restricted to in-frame clones and leaves out a portion. The profile shows 150,000 or so clones, roughly 70% of them singletons. The sample consisted of PBMCs. The source is a girl aged 10 to 17 in good health and CMV-seronegative.

This clone was detected only a few times. The chain employs TRBV14 and TRBJ1-4; 8 bases fit TRBD1. J was trimmed by 7 bases and V by 4 bases; bases with no gene match: 2. The CDR3 length is 13 residues. Per germline, CDR1 SGHDN and CDR2 FVKESK. CDR3 DNA sequence: TGTGCCAGCAGCCCAACAGGGGGTGAAAAACTGTTTTTT. This gives the protein CASSPTGGEKLFF. The variable domain in full, with the rest retrieved from reference TRBV14 and TRBJ1-4, is EAGVTQFPSHSVIEKGQTVTLRCDPISGHDNLYWYRRVMGKEIKFLLHFVKESKQDESGMPNNRFLAERTGGTYSTLKVQPAELEDSGVYFCASSPTGGEKLFFGSGTQLSVL.

This clone was observed a few times. The V call is TRBV5-1, the J call TRBJ1-5; 7 bases fit TRBD1. Per germline, CDR1 SGHRS and CDR2 YFSETQ. After removal of 4 bases from V and 6 bases from J, the junction contained 7 bases not matched to a gene. The CDR3 covers 14 residues. CDR3 DNA: TGCGCCAGCAGCCAAGGGACAGATGGTCAGCCCCAGCATTTT. Protein sequence: CASSQGTDGQPQHF.

V and J are TRBV10-3 and TRBJ1-2, with D uncertain. The germline V gene encodes CDR1 ENHRY and CDR2 SYGVKD. V was cut by 3 bases and J by 8 bases, with 16 bases left in between. There are 14 residues in the CDR3. CDR3 in amino acids: CAISDPGPSRGYTF. CDR3 DNA sequence: TGTGCCATCAGTGACCCCGGCCCCTCGCGGGGCTACACCTTC.

V and J are TRBV6-6 and TRBJ2-5; possible D gene TRBD1, 5 bases. V gave up 4 bases and J gave up 2 bases, with 14 bases separating them. The CDR3 contains 15 residues. Germline assignment: CDR1 MNHNY and CDR2 SVGAGI (reference sequence). The CDR3 DNA reads TGTGCCAGCAGTTCCACGCCGAACAGGCAAGAGACCCAGTACTTC. Translating gives CASSSTPNRQETQYF.